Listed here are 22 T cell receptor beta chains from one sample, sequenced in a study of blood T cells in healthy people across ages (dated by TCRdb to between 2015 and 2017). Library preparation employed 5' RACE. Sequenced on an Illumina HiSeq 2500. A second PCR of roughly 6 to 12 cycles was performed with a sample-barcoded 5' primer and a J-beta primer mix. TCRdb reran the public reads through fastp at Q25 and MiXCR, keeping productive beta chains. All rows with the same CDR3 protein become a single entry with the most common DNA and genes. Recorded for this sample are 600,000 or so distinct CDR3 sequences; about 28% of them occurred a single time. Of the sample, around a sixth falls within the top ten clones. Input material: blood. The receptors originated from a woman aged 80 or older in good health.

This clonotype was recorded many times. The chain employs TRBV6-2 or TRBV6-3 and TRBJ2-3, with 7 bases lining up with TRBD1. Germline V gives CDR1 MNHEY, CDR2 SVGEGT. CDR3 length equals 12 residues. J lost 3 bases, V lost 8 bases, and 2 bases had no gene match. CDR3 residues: CASARGTDTQYF. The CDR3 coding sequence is TGTGCCAGCGCCAGGGGGACAGATACGCAGTATTTT.

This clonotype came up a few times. The CDR3 DNA is TGTGCCAGCAGAGTGTTTGGGGGGGATTCACCCCTCCACTTT. Its protein is CASRVFGGDSPLHF. The chain is built from TRBV2 and TRBJ1-6; a possible D gene is TRBD1 (5 bases). CDR1 and CDR2 from the germline V gene are SNHLY and FYNNEI. This CDR3 region has 14 residues. Trimming left V 6 bases short and J 8 bases short, with 14 bases between.

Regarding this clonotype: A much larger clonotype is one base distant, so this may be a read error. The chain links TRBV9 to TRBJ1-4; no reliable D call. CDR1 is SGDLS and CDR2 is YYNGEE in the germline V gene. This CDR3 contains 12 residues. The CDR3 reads CASSTGNGKLFF. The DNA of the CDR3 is TGTGCCAGCAGCACGGGAAATGGAAAACTGTTTTTT.

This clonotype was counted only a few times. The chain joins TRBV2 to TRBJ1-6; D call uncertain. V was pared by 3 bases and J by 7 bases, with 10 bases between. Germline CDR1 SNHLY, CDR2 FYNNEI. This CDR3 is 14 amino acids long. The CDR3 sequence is CASSEVGSNSPLHF. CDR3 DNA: TGTGCCAGCAGTGAGGTGGGGTCAAATTCACCCCTCCACTTT.

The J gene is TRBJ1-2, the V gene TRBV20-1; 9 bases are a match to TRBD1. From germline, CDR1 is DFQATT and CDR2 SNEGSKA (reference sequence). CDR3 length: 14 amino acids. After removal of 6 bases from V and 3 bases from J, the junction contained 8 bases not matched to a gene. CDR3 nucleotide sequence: TGCAGTGCGCCGGGGACAGGGTCGGACTATGGCTACACCTTC. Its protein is CSAPGTGSDYGYTF.

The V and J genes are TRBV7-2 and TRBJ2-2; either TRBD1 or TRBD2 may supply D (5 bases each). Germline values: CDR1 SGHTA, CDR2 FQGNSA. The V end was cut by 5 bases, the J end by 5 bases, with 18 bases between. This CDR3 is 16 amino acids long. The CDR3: CASSPRGPEGTGELFF. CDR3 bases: TGTGCCAGCAGCCCAAGGGGACCTGAAGGGACCGGGGAGCTGTTTTTT.

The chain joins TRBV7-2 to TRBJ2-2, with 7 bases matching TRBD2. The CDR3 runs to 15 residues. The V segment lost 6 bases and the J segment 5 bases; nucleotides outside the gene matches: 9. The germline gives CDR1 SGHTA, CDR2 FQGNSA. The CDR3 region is CASSTPGGSTGELFF. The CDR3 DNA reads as TGTGCCAGCAGTACCCCGGGGGGTTCTACCGGGGAGCTGTTTTTT.

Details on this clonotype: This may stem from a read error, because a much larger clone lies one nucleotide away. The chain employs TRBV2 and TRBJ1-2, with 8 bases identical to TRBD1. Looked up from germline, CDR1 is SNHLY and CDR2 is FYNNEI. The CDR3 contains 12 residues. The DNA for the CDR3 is TGTGCCAGCTTGGGACAGGACTATGGCTACGCCTTC. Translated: CASLGQDYGYAF.

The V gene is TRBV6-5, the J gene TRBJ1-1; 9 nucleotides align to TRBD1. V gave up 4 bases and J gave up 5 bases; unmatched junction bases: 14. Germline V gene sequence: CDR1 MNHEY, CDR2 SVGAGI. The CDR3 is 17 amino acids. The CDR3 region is CASSSIGTGRTETEAFF. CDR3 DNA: TGTGCCAGCAGTTCCATAGGGACAGGGCGGACCGAAACTGAAGCTTTCTTT.

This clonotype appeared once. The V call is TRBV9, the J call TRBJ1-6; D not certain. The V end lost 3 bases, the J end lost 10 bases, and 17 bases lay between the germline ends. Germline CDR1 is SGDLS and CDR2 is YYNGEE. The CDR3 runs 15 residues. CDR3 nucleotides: TGTGCCAGCAGCGCCGCCGTAGGGCTGGACTCACCCCTCCACTTT. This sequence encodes CASSAAVGLDSPLHF.

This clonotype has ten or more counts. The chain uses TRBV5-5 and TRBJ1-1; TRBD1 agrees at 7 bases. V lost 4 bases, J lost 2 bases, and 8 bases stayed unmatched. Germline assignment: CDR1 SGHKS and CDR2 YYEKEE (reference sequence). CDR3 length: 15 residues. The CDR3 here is CASSQTGTANTEAFF. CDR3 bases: TGTGCCAGCAGCCAAACCGGGACAGCTAACACTGAAGCTTTCTTT.

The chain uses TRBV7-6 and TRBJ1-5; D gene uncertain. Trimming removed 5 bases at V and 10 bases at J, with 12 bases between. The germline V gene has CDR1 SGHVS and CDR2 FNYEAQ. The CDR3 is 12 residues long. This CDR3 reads CASSPLAGPQHF. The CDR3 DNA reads TGTGCCAGCAGCCCCCTGGCCGGACCCCAGCATTTT.

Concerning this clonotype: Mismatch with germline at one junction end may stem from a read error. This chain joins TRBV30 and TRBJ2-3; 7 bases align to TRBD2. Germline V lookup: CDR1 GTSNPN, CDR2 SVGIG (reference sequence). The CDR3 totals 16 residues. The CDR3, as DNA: TGTGCCTGGACCCTATCGGGGCGGGGGACCGCAGATACGCGGTATTTT. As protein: CAWTLSGRGTADTRYF.

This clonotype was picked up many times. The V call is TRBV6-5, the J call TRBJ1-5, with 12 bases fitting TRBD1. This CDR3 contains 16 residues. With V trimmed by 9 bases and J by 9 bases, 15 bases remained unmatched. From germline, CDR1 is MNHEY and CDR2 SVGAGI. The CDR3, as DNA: TGTGCCAGTGCCCCCGGGACAGGGGGCGGAGTACGGCCCCAGCATTTT. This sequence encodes CASAPGTGGGVRPQHF.

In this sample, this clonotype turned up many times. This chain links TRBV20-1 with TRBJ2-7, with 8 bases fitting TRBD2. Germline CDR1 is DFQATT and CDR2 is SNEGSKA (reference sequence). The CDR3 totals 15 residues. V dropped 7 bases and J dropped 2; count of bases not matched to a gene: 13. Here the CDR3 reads CSVTGWGGGTYEQYF. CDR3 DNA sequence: TGCAGTGTCACAGGTTGGGGCGGGGGGACCTACGAGCAGTACTTC.

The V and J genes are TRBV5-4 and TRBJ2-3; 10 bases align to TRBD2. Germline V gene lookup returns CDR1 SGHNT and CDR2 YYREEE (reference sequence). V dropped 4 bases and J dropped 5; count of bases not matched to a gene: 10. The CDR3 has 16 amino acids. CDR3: CASSLRRAGGGDTQYF. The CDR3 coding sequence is TGTGCCAGCAGCCTCCGCAGAGCGGGGGGGGGAGATACGCAGTATTTT.

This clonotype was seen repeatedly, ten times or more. The CDR3 nucleotides read TGTGCCAGCAGCCAAGATCGGAGCACAGATACGCAGTATTTT. Residues: CASSQDRSTDTQYF. The rearrangement uses TRBV4-2 and TRBJ2-3; D not resolved. The CDR3 totals 14 residues. CDR1 and CDR2 (germline): LGHNA, YNFKEQ. The germline V and J ends were trimmed by 0 bases and 0 bases, with 4 bases remaining between them.

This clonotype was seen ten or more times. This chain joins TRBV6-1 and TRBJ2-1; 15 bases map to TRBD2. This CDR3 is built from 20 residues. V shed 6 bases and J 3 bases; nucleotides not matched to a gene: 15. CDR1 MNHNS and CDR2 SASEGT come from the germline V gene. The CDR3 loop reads CASRLTFWTSGGVNYNEQFF. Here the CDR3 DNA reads TGTGCCAGCAGGCTAACCTTTTGGACTAGCGGGGGGGTTAACTACAATGAGCAGTTCTTC.

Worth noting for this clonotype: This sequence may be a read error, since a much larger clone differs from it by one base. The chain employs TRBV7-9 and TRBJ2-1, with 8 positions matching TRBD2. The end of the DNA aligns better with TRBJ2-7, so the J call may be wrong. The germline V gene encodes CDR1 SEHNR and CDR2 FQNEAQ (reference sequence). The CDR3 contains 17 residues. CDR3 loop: CASSLLFRGGSYNEQYF. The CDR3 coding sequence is TGTGCCAGCAGCTTATTGTTTCGGGGGGGCTCCTACAATGAGCAGTACTTC.

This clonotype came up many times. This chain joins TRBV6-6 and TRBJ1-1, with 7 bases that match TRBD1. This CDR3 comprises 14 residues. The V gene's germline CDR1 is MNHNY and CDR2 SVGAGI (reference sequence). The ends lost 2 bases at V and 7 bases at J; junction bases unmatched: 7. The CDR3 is CASSYPGGEGEAFF. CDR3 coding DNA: TGTGCCAGCAGTTACCCAGGGGGAGAGGGTGAAGCTTTCTTT.

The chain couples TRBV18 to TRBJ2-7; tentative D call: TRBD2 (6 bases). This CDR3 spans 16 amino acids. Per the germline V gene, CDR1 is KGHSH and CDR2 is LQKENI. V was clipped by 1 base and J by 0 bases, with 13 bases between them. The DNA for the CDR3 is TGTGCCAGCTCACCACGGGCGGGGATGAGCTCCTACGAGCAGTACTTC. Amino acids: CASSPRAGMSSYEQYF.

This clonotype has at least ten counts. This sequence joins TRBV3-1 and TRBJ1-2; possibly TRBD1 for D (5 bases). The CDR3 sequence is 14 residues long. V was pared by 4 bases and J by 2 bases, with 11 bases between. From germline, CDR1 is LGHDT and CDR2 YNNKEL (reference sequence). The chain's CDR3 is CASSLQVYNYGYTF. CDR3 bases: TGTGCCAGCAGCCTACAGGTGTACAACTATGGCTACACCTTC.